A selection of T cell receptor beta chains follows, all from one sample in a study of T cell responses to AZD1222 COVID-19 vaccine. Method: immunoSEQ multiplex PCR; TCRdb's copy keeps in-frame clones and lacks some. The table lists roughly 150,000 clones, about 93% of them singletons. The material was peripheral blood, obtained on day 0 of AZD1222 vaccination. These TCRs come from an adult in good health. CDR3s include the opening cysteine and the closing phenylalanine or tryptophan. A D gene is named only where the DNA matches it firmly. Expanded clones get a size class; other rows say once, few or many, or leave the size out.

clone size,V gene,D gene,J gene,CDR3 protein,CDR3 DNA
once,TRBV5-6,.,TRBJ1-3,CASSLAGEGSGNTIYF,TGTGCCAGCAGCTTGGCGGGTGAGGGGTCTGGAAACACCATATATTTT
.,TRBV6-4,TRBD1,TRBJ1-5,CASSGRGRIPNQPQHF,TGTGCCAGCAGTGGCAGGGGGCGAATCCCCAATCAGCCCCAGCATTTT
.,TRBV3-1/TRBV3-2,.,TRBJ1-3,CASSQDSGNGNTIYF,TGTGCCAGCAGCCAAGACTCCGGGAATGGAAACACCATATATTTT
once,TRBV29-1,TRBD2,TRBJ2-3,CSVADPPSGRDTDTQYF,TGCAGCGTAGCTGACCCCCCTAGCGGGAGAGACACAGATACGCAGTATTTT
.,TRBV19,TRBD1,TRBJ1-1,CASKRPGTGVDTEAFF,TGTGCCAGTAAACGACCCGGGACAGGGGTAGACACTGAAGCTTTCTTT
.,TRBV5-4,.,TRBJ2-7,CASSSEGRAYEQYF,TGTGCCAGCAGCTCTGAGGGGCGAGCCTACGAGCAGTACTTC
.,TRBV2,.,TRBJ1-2,CASSRDNNYGYTF,TGTGCCAGCAGTCGGGACAACAACTATGGCTACACCTTC
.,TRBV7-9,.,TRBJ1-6,CASSLEAPPLHF,TGTGCCAGCAGCTTAGAGGCTCCACCCCTCCACTTT
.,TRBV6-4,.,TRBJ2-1,CASSVSVYNEQFF,TGTGCCAGCAGTGTTTCGGTCTACAATGAGCAGTTCTTC
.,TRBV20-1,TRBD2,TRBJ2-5,CSARGGGPQYF,TGCAGTGCCCGAGGCGGGGGGCCCCAGTACTTC
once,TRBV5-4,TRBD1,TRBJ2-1,CATRGQGSLGEQFF,TGTGCCACCCGGGGACAGGGATCACTGGGTGAGCAGTTCTTC
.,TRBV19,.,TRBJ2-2,CASSKDYGNTGELFF,TGTGCCAGTAGTAAAGACTACGGGAACACCGGGGAGCTGTTTTTT
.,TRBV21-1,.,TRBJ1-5,CAIQRNARYNQPQHF,TGTGCCATCCAACGAAATGCCAGATACAATCAGCCCCAGCATTTT
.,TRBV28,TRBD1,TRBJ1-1,CASSPADRFPTEAFF,TGTGCCAGCAGTCCCGCGGACAGGTTTCCCACTGAAGCTTTCTTT
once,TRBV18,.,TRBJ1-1,CASSLQLNTEAFF,TGTGCCAGCTCGCTACAGCTGAACACTGAAGCTTTCTTT
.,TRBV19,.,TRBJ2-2,CASSNEGFFGRAGELFF,TGTGCCAGTAGTAATGAGGGGTTTTTCGGCAGAGCCGGGGAGCTGTTTTTT
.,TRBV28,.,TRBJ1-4,CASGGGAATNEKLFF,TGTGCCAGCGGTGGGGGGGCCGCAACTAATGAAAAACTGTTTTTT
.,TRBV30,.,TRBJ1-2,CAWSVQFFPYGYTF,TGTGCCTGGAGTGTACAGTTCTTTCCCTATGGCTACACCTTC
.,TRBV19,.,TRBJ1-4,CASSHINEKLFF,TGTGCCAGTAGCCACATTAATGAAAAACTGTTTTTT
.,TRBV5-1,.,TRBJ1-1,CASSSDSAGVEAFF,TGCGCCAGCAGCTCGGATTCTGCGGGGGTTGAAGCTTTCTTT
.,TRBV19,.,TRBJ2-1,CASSYGDYNEQFF,TGTGCCAGTAGTTACGGGGACTACAATGAGCAGTTCTTC
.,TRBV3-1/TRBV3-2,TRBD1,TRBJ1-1,CASSQQGEVNTEAFF,TGTGCCAGCAGCCAACAGGGGGAAGTGAACACTGAAGCTTTCTTT
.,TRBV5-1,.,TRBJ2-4,CASSFGPGEIAKNIQYF,TGCGCCAGCAGCTTTGGGCCAGGGGAAATAGCCAAAAACATTCAGTACTTC
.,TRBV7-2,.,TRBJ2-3,CASSLEGSGRIFTDTQYF,TGTGCCAGCAGCTTAGAGGGGTCGGGACGGATTTTCACAGATACGCAGTATTTT
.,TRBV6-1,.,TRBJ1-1,CASSEGPRLRTEAFF,TGTGCCAGCAGTGAAGGGCCACGACTGAGGACTGAAGCTTTCTTT
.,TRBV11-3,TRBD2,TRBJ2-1,CASSLDSGNYNEQFF,TGTGCCAGCAGCTTAGATAGCGGGAACTACAATGAGCAGTTCTTC
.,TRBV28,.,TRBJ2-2,CASSLVVWKGIPGELFF,TGTGCCAGCAGCTTAGTCGTTTGGAAGGGGATCCCTGGGGAGCTGTTTTTT
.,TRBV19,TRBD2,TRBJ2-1,CASSVGLAGVNEQFF,TGTGCCAGTAGTGTCGGACTAGCGGGAGTCAATGAGCAGTTCTTC
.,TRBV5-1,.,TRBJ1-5,CASSFTGQPQHF,TGCGCCAGCAGCTTTACAGGGCAGCCCCAGCATTTT
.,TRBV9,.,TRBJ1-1,CASSVVSGGNTEAFF,TGTGCCAGCAGCGTAGTTTCGGGTGGGAACACTGAAGCTTTCTTT
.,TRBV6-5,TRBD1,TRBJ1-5,CASRGGAFQPQHF,TGTGCCAGCAGAGGGGGCGCGTTCCAGCCCCAGCATTTT
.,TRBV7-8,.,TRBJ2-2,CASSPDWPGELFF,TGTGCCAGCAGTCCTGATTGGCCCGGGGAGCTGTTTTTT
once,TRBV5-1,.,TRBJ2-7,CASSLIQGTYEQYF,TGCGCCAGCAGCTTGATTCAGGGAACCTACGAGCAGTACTTC
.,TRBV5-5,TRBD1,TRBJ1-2,CASTHYRGSSHYGYTF,TGTGCCAGCACACACTACAGGGGTTCATCGCACTATGGCTACACCTTC
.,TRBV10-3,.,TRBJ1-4,CAISDLGTNEKLFF,TGTGCCATCAGTGATTTGGGGACTAATGAAAAACTGTTTTTT
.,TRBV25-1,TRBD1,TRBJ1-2,CASSKGQGASGYTF,TGTGCCAGCAGTAAGGGACAGGGGGCTAGTGGCTACACCTTC
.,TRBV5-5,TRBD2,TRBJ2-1,CASSSGLAGVNEQFF,TGTGCCAGCAGCTCGGGACTAGCGGGAGTCAATGAGCAGTTCTTC
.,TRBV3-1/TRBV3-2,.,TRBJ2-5,CASSQVRSLQETQYF,TGTGCCAGCAGCCAAGTACGGAGCCTGCAAGAGACCCAGTACTTC
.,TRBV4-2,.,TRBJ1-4,CASSQEWGLSHEKLFF,TGTGCCAGCAGCCAAGAGTGGGGGCTTTCTCATGAAAAACTGTTTTTT
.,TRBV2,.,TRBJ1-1,CASTYTTEAFF,TGTGCCAGCACTTATACCACTGAAGCTTTCTTT
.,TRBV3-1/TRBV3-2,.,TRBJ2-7,CASSQGVAASYEQYF,TGTGCCAGCAGCCAAGGGGTAGCGGCCTCCTACGAGCAGTACTTC
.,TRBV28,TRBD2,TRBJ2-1,CASSGTSGLALVYEQFF,TGTGCCAGCAGTGGAACCTCAGGACTAGCGCTAGTATATGAGCAGTTCTTC
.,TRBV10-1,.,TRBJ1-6,CASSVEGAADSPLHF,TGCGCCAGCAGTGTAGAGGGTGCAGCTGATTCACCCCTCCACTTT
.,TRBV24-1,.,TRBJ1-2,CATSDFRGYGYTF,TGTGCCACCAGTGATTTCAGGGGCTATGGCTACACCTTC
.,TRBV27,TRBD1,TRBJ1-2,CASGDSATNYGYTF,TGTGCCAGCGGGGACAGCGCTACAAACTATGGCTACACCTTC